The present T cell receptor (beta chain) was sequenced within a study of T cells in Graves' hyperthyroidism and ophthalmopathy. Across the study: Blood was drawn when the patient was first diagnosed and still untreated. Study conclusions and caveats: Onset of ophthalmopathy came a median roughly 6.4 months after the model predicted it.

The CDR3 is made up of 17 amino acids. Germline V lookup: CDR1 MGHRA, CDR2 YSYEKL. V was trimmed by 4 bases and J by 4 bases, leaving 17 bases between them. Amplified TCR beta CDR3 regions derived from RNA transcripts. During a first-round RT-PCR of the TCR CDR3, the HTBI primer set was used. Using its own MiXCR run on the multiplex PCR reads, TCRdb lists one record per CDR3 protein. The sample records hundreds of thousands of distinct CDR3 sequences, approximately 15% being singletons. Only a few counts were recorded for this clonotype. Its target is unknown. Newly diagnosed hyperthyroidism, duration under 2 months, in patients aged 18 to 65. For the diagnoses, clinical symptoms, serum thyroxine and TRAb, thyroid ultrasound and orbital computed tomography were used.

What was sequenced was blood. The chain carries TRBV4-1 and TRBJ2-6; no clear D gene. The clonotype originates from a woman in her thirties with Graves' hyperthyroidism that later progressed to Graves' ophthalmopathy. In nucleotides, the CDR3 is TGCGCCAGCAGCCGTGGACGGTCTATGGGGGGGGCCAACGTCCTGACTTTC. This sequence encodes CASSRGRSMGGANVLTF.